These 20 T cell receptor beta chains were all obtained from the same sample, sequenced in a study of blood T cell repertoires in COVID-19. Repertoires were generated with immunoSEQ multiplex PCR, while TCRdb's copy carries only in-frame clones and drops some. The sample contains tens of thousands of clones, 65% to 90% of which appear only once. Specimen: peripheral blood. The receptors come from a man older than 75 with acute or convalescent COVID-19.

This chain joins TRBV5-5 and TRBJ1-2; TRBD1 matches 12 bases. This CDR3 is 15 amino acids long. Germline CDR1 reads SGHKS; CDR2 reads YYEKEE (reference sequence). The junction had 8 bases not matched to a gene; V was cut back by 4 bases and J by 7 bases. The CDR3 DNA sequence: TGTGCCAGCAGCGCGGGACAGGGGGCTGTTGGTGGCTACACCTTC. Translating it yields CASSAGQGAVGGYTF.

This clone was detected only once. The chain couples TRBV4-1 to TRBJ2-7; the match to TRBD2 covers 14 bases. V trimming: 3 bases; J trimming: 4 bases; junction bases outside the gene matches: 5. Per the germline V gene, CDR1 is MGHRA and CDR2 is YSYEKL. The CDR3 has 16 residues. The CDR3 is CASSQATSGGGYEQYF. DNA for the CDR3: TGCGCCAGCAGCCAGGCGACTAGCGGGGGGGGATACGAGCAGTACTTC.

This clone appeared a single time. The junction departs from germline at one end; a sequencing error may be responsible. This chain uses TRBV28 with TRBJ1-1; 8 nucleotides match TRBD1. The CDR3 loop spans 12 amino acids. CDR1 MDHEN and CDR2 SYDVKM come from the germline V gene. CDR3 in amino acids: CASSGSTGELGW. The CDR3 nucleotides read TGTGCCAGCAGTGGCTCGACAGGGGAGCTTGGTTGG.

The chain combines TRBV9 with TRBJ2-7; TRBD1 matches at 12 bases. Germline trimming cut 4 bases from V and 3 bases from J; bases unmatched to any gene: 5. The CDR3 totals 15 residues. From germline, CDR1 is SGDLS and CDR2 YYNGEE. The CDR3 spells CASSMGQGAGYEQYF. The CDR3 coding sequence is TGTGCCAGCAGCATGGGACAGGGGGCTGGCTACGAGCAGTACTTC.

The rearrangement links TRBV18 to TRBJ1-4, with D uncertain. The V end lost 0 bases, the J end lost 5 bases, and 7 bases lay between the germline ends. There are 14 residues in the CDR3. CDR1 is KGHSH, CDR2 LQKENI, per germline. The CDR3 protein is CASSPPGLNEKLFF. CDR3 DNA sequence: TGTGCCAGCTCACCACCCGGGTTGAATGAAAAACTGTTTTTT.

The gene calls are TRBV27 and TRBJ1-5, with 8 bases fitting TRBD1. V shed 5 bases, J shed 2 bases, and the junction held 11 bases outside the gene matches. The length of the CDR3 is 17 residues. The germline V gene encodes CDR1 MNHEY and CDR2 SMNVEV (reference sequence). CDR3 residues: CASSPRAGGRRNQPQHF. The CDR3 DNA follows: TGTGCCAGCAGTCCCCGGGCAGGGGGCCGCCGCAATCAGCCCCAGCATTTT.

The rearrangement joins TRBV2 to TRBJ1-6; D gene unclear. The CDR3 covers 15 residues. Germline V lookup: CDR1 SNHLY, CDR2 FYNNEI. V was clipped by 8 bases and J by 2 bases, with 13 bases between them. CDR3 nucleotide sequence: TGTGCCAGCGGCGGGGTCGATACCTATAATTCACCCCTCCACTTT. This translates into CASGGVDTYNSPLHF.

The chain links TRBV11-2 to TRBJ2-1; perhaps TRBD1 as D (6 bases). Per germline, CDR1 SGHAT and CDR2 FQNNGV. Trimming removed 5 bases at V and 9 bases at J, with 20 bases between. This CDR3 contains 15 residues. The CDR3 coding sequence is TGTGCCAGCAGCCCGACGACAGGTCAAGGCGGTGAGCAGTTCTTC. It yields the protein CASSPTTGQGGEQFF.

This chain links TRBV4-3 with TRBJ1-1; 8 nucleotides match TRBD1. The germline V gene encodes CDR1 LGHNA and CDR2 YSLEER. CDR3 size: 16 residues. V was clipped by 1 base and J by 1 base; unmatched bases: 5. This CDR3 reads CASSQAVGTGNTEAFF. The CDR3 bases are TGCGCCAGCAGCCAAGCTGTTGGGACAGGGAACACTGAAGCTTTCTTT.

The chain uses TRBV27 and TRBJ2-7; the D gene is possibly TRBD1 (5 bases). Trimming took 8 bases from V and 1 from J, leaving 12 bases between them. Per the germline V gene, CDR1 is MNHEY and CDR2 is SMNVEV (reference sequence). This CDR3 contains 13 residues. In DNA, the CDR3 is TGTGCCAGCCGACAGCCCCTTTCCTACGAGCAGTACTTC. Protein sequence: CASRQPLSYEQYF.

The V and J genes are TRBV6-6 and TRBJ1-1, with TRBD1 identical over 10 bases. The length of the CDR3 is 14 residues. Germline V CDR1 and CDR2: MNHNY, SVGAGI (reference sequence). Trimming at V came to 0 bases and at J to 13 bases, leaving 8 bases not matched to a gene. The CDR3 sequence: CASSYSDRGGQVFF. The CDR3 DNA reads as TGTGCCAGCAGTTACTCGGACAGGGGGGGACAGGTTTTCTTT.

This clone showed up just a few times. This rearrangement joins TRBV7-3 to TRBJ1-1; D uncertain. From germline, CDR1 is SGHTA and CDR2 FQGTGA. The CDR3 loop spans 13 amino acids. Trimming pared 4 bases from V and 4 bases from J, leaving 10 bases between. The CDR3 spells CASSSTPLTEAFF. In DNA, the CDR3 is TGTGCCAGCAGCTCAACTCCCCTCACTGAAGCTTTCTTT.

The chain links TRBV27 to TRBJ2-3; 7 bases map to TRBD1. In germline, CDR1 is MNHEY, CDR2 SMNVEV (reference sequence). Trimming took 4 bases from V and 0 from J; bases not matched to a gene: 7. There are 16 residues in the CDR3. CDR3 sequence: CASSSPGQMSTDTQYF. CDR3 in DNA: TGTGCCAGCAGTTCTCCGGGACAGATGAGCACAGATACGCAGTATTTT.

This sequence joins TRBV27 and TRBJ1-6, with 7 bases fitting TRBD1. V gave up 4 bases and J gave up 6 bases; unmatched junction bases: 6. This CDR3 has 15 amino acids. Germline V gene sequence: CDR1 MNHEY, CDR2 SMNVEV (reference sequence). The CDR3: CASSSRRQGNSPLHF. The CDR3 DNA reads as TGTGCCAGCAGTTCCCGCCGACAGGGTAATTCACCCCTCCACTTT.

This chain links TRBV6-4 with TRBJ2-3, with 10 bases aligning to TRBD1. The CDR3 runs 14 residues. V trimming: 5 bases; J trimming: 3 bases; junction bases outside the gene matches: 2. Germline CDR1 and CDR2: MRHNA and SNTAGT. This chain's CDR3 is CASSRTGGTDTQYF. For the CDR3, the DNA is TGTGCCAGCAGTCGGACAGGGGGGACAGATACGCAGTATTTT.

The chain combines TRBV13 with TRBJ2-1; D is unresolved. The CDR3 covers 12 residues. Germline CDR1 and CDR2: PRHDT and FYEKMQ (reference sequence). Trimming left V 1 base short and J 6 bases short, with 4 bases between. Here the CDR3 reads CASSLELNEQFF. The CDR3, as DNA: TGTGCCAGCAGCTTAGAACTCAATGAGCAGTTCTTC.

The chain joins TRBV4-2 to TRBJ2-1; 13 nucleotides match TRBD2. V was pared by 0 bases and J by 4 bases, with 3 bases of the junction left unmatched. The germline CDR1 and CDR2 sequences are LGHNA and YNFKEQ. This CDR3 comprises 17 residues. As DNA, the CDR3 is TGTGCCAGCAGCCAAGAGACTAGCGGGGGGATATACAATGAGCAGTTCTTC. It yields the protein CASSQETSGGIYNEQFF.

The chain joins TRBV7-8 to TRBJ1-3; D may be TRBD1 (6 bases). V gave up 5 bases and J gave up 4 bases, with 15 bases separating them. The CDR3 runs 15 residues. The germline CDR1 and CDR2 sequences are SGHVS and FQNEAQ. In DNA, the CDR3 is TGTGCCAGCAGCCCCCTTACAGGGAAAGGAAACACCATATATTTT. The encoded protein is CASSPLTGKGNTIYF.

The chain is built from TRBV2 and TRBJ1-2; no clear D gene. Trimming left V 2 bases short and J 5 bases short, with 6 bases between. The germline CDR1 and CDR2 sequences are SNHLY and FYNNEI. This CDR3 has 12 residues. This chain's CDR3 is CASSEQSYGYTF. The CDR3 coding sequence is TGTGCCAGCAGTGAACAGTCGTATGGCTACACCTTC.

The chain uses TRBV7-6 and TRBJ2-3; D perhaps matches TRBD1 (5 bases). Germline-derived CDR1 and CDR2 are SGHVS and FNYEAQ. This CDR3 is 17 amino acids long. With 1 base removed from V and 3 bases from J, the gap between germline ends came to 17 bases. The CDR3 protein is CASSLGLAGLYTDTQYF. CDR3 nucleotides: TGTGCCAGCAGCTTAGGGCTGGCAGGGCTGTATACAGATACGCAGTATTTT.